One sample yielded the 24 T cell receptor beta chains listed below, sequenced in a study of cytomegalovirus exposure and HLA in healthy donors. It was with 60 Vbeta and 13 Jbeta primers that the PCR ran. Sequencing used immunoSEQ multiplex PCR; TCRdb keeps in-frame clones, though not all of them. The sample has roughly 120,000 clones; 8.5% are singletons. The sequencing input was PBMCs. The receptors originated from a middle-aged man in good health and CMV-seronegative.

The chain carries TRBV28 and TRBJ1-5, with D perhaps matching TRBD1 (5 bases). This CDR3 spans 14 amino acids. The germline CDR1 and CDR2 sequences are MDHEN and SYDVKM. Between the trimmed V and J ends, which lost 6 bases and 4 bases, there was a span of 13 bases. CDR3 region: CASSSYRTNQPQHF. CDR3 nucleotide sequence: TGTGCCAGCAGCTCCTACAGGACGAATCAGCCCCAGCATTTT. Full variable domain (missing parts from reference TRBV28 and TRBJ1-5): DVKVTQSSRYLVKRTGEKVFLECVQDMDHENMFWYRQDPGLGLRLIYFSYDVKMKEKGDIPEGYSVSREKKERFSLILESASTNQTSMYLCASSSYRTNQPQHFGDGTRLSIL.

This clone was counted between two and nine times. Other DNA sequences of this sample code for an identical CDR3. This chain's CDR3 is CASSVTGGFQPQHF. The CDR3, as DNA: TGTGCCAGCAGTGTCACAGGGGGCTTTCAGCCCCAGCATTTT. The J gene is TRBJ1-5, the V gene TRBV6-1; 9 bases agree with TRBD1. Germline CDR1 reads MNHNS; CDR2 reads SASEGT. The CDR3 runs 14 residues. With V trimmed by 4 bases and J by 6 bases, 4 bases remained unmatched.

V usage is TRBV6-5 and J usage is TRBJ1-3, with 7 bases lining up with TRBD1. With the DNA end fitting TRBJ2-2 better, the J assignment may be wrong. Germline-derived CDR1 and CDR2 are MNHEY and SVGAGI. This CDR3 comprises 14 residues. For the CDR3, the DNA is TGTGCCAGCACCAGGGACAGGAACACCGGGGAGCTGTTTTTT. Its translation: CASTRDRNTGELFF.

The gene calls are TRBV9 and TRBJ1-1, with D possibly TRBD1 on 6 matching bases. The V end lost 0 bases, the J end lost 4 bases, and 10 bases lay between the germline ends. Germline-derived CDR1 and CDR2 are SGDLS and YYNGEE. The CDR3 runs to 14 residues. CDR3: CASSVAHRVTEAFF. CDR3 sequence (DNA): TGTGCCAGCAGCGTAGCCCACAGGGTCACTGAAGCTTTCTTT.

This clone has more than one count but fewer than ten. V gene TRBV7-8 combines with J gene TRBJ2-2; D is possibly TRBD2 (5 bases). The germline CDR1 and CDR2 sequences are SGHVS and FQNEAQ. The ends were cut back, 5 bases at V and 3 bases at J, with 16 bases in the middle. The CDR3 runs 16 residues. The CDR3 reads CASSPEYSGDTGELFF. As DNA, the CDR3 is TGTGCCAGCAGCCCAGAGTACTCCGGGGACACCGGGGAGCTGTTTTTT.

This clone was observed a few times. This sequence joins TRBV28 and TRBJ1-5, with D unclear. Per the germline V gene, CDR1 is MDHEN and CDR2 is SYDVKM. V lost 3 bases, J lost 4 bases, and 4 bases lay in between. CDR3 length: 12 residues. CDR3 sequence: CASSFPNQPQHF. The DNA of the CDR3 is TGTGCCAGCAGTTTTCCGAATCAGCCCCAGCATTTT.

This clone turned up a few times. The rearrangement joins TRBV7-2 to TRBJ2-5; 12 nucleotides align to TRBD2. The CDR3 runs 17 residues. Losses at the gene ends were 2 bases for V and 0 bases for J; bases not matched to a gene: 4. Germline loops: CDR1 SGHTA, CDR2 FQGNSA. This CDR3 is CASSLNLAGGYQETQYF. CDR3 bases: TGTGCCAGCAGCTTAAATCTAGCGGGGGGGTACCAAGAGACCCAGTACTTC.

A few counts support this clone. V and J are TRBV6-5 and TRBJ2-7, with D perhaps matching TRBD2 (6 bases). This CDR3 has 15 residues. Deletions cut 2 bases from V and 4 bases from J, with 15 bases between. From germline, CDR1 is MNHEY and CDR2 SVGAGI. DNA of the CDR3: TGTGCCAGCAGTTACCGGGGAGGTGTCGGGTACGAGCAGTACTTC. Translation gives CASSYRGGVGYEQYF.

About this clone: Additional DNA sequences in this sample encode the identical CDR3. Here the CDR3 reads CASSVAVNTEAFF. As DNA, the CDR3 is TGTGCCAGCAGCGTAGCGGTGAACACTGAAGCTTTCTTT. This chain uses TRBV9 with TRBJ1-1; unclear D gene. V was trimmed by 0 bases and J by 0 bases, leaving 3 bases between them. The CDR3 is 13 residues long. Germline-derived CDR1 and CDR2 are SGDLS and YYNGEE.

This clone showed up just a few times. The V gene is TRBV4-1, the J gene TRBJ1-1, with a possible D match to TRBD1 (5 bases). The CDR3 spans 12 residues. Looked up from germline, CDR1 is MGHRA and CDR2 is YSYEKL. Between the trimmed V and J ends, which lost 1 base and 6 bases, there was a span of 6 bases. CDR3 amino acids: CASSQGRAEAFF. The CDR3 DNA follows: TGCGCCAGCAGCCAAGGCAGGGCTGAAGCTTTCTTT.

This clone was found many times. The chain combines TRBV6-1 with TRBJ2-1, with 9 bases aligning to TRBD2. CDR3 length: 15 amino acids. The ends lost 8 bases at V and 5 bases at J; junction bases unmatched: 10. The V gene's germline CDR1 is MNHNS and CDR2 SASEGT. The DNA for the CDR3 is TGTGCCAGCGAGGCGGGTAGCGGGGGTAACAATGAGCAGTTCTTC. It codes for CASEAGSGGNNEQFF.

This clone has just a few counts. The V and J genes are TRBV7-2 and TRBJ2-1; D might be TRBD2 (5 bases). CDR1 and CDR2 (germline): SGHTA, FQGNSA. The CDR3 sequence is 14 residues long. The V and J ends lost 5 bases and 8 bases respectively, with 16 bases between them. For the CDR3, the DNA is TGTGCCAGCAGCGGGCCGCGGCAGAGGGATGAGCAGTTCTTC. It specifies CASSGPRQRDEQFF. Based on the CDR3 plus reference TRBV7-2 and TRBJ2-1, the full variable domain is GAGVSQSPSNKVTEKGKDVELRCDPISGHTALYWYRQSLGQGLEFLIYFQGNSAPDKSGLPSDRFSAERTGGSVSTLTIQRTQQEDSAVYLCASSGPRQRDEQFFGPGTRLTVL.

Concerning this clone: At one of its ends the junction is not consistent with the germline gene, which may arise from a read error. The chain has TRBV16 and TRBJ2-5; TRBD1 is a possible D gene (6 bases). Germline CDR1 and CDR2: KGHSY and FQNENV. The CDR3 sequence is 11 residues long. CDR3 sequence (DNA): TGTGCCAGCAGCCATGGGGGCGTGTTCGACTTC. Residues: CASSHGGVFDF.

This sequence joins TRBV5-6 and TRBJ1-2, with TRBD1 identical over 8 bases. CDR1 and CDR2 from the germline V gene are SGHDT and YYEEEE. The CDR3 covers 17 residues. The V gene end was trimmed by 0 bases and the J gene end by 3 bases; junction bases not matched to a gene: 10. The CDR3 DNA reads as TGTGCCAGCAGCTTGGGGGGGCCAGGGGGCGCGTACTATGGCTACACCTTC. Its protein is CASSLGGPGGAYYGYTF.

This clone was detected a few times. The rearrangement joins TRBV29-1 to TRBJ2-2, with a tentative D call TRBD2 (6 bases). Trimming cost V 4 bases and J 2 bases, with 11 bases left between them. The CDR3 totals 14 residues. Germline V gene sequence: CDR1 SQVTM, CDR2 ANQGSEA. The DNA of the CDR3 is TGCAGCGTTGGGAGGGGAGTAAACACCGGGGAGCTGTTTTTT. Protein sequence: CSVGRGVNTGELFF.

The V call is TRBV10-3, the J call TRBJ1-1; the D gene is possibly TRBD1 (5 bases). CDR1 is ENHRY and CDR2 is SYGVKD in the germline V gene. The germline V and J ends were trimmed by 11 bases and 4 bases, with 14 bases remaining between them. This CDR3 comprises 12 residues. The CDR3 DNA reads as TGTGCCGTAAGGGAGGGACGCACTGAAGCTTTCTTT. Protein product: CAVREGRTEAFF.

This chain connects TRBV7-2 to TRBJ1-1; tentative D call: TRBD1 (5 bases). V was trimmed by 4 bases and J by 2 bases, leaving 14 bases between them. There are 15 residues in the CDR3. Per the germline V gene, CDR1 is SGHTA and CDR2 is FQGNSA. The CDR3 is CASSSRGRTNTEAFF. Here the CDR3 DNA reads TGTGCCAGCAGCTCCCGGGGGAGGACAAACACTGAAGCTTTCTTT. Based on the CDR3 plus reference TRBV7-2 and TRBJ1-1, the full variable domain is GAGVSQSPSNKVTEKGKDVELRCDPISGHTALYWYRQSLGQGLEFLIYFQGNSAPDKSGLPSDRFSAERTGGSVSTLTIQRTQQEDSAVYLCASSSRGRTNTEAFFGQGTRLTVV.

Notes on this clone: In the same sample, other DNA sequences code for this CDR3. This rearrangement joins TRBV23-1 to TRBJ1-1; 11 positions match TRBD1. TRBV23-1 is classed as an ORF, of uncertain function. Trimming removed 4 bases from V and 6 bases from J; junction bases left unmatched: 7. The CDR3 contains 15 residues. CDR3 nucleotide sequence: TGCGCCAGCAGTCCACAGGACAGGGGGCGACCTGAAGCTTTCTTT. This codes for CASSPQDRGRPEAFF.

This clone occurred a few times. The chain is built from TRBV30 and TRBJ2-5; 13 bases agree with TRBD2. Germline-derived CDR1 and CDR2 are GTSNPN and SVGIG (reference sequence). V trimming: 0 bases; J trimming: 2 bases; junction bases outside the gene matches: 6. CDR3 length: 17 amino acids. The CDR3 loop reads CAWSVPRTSGGQETQYF. CDR3 DNA: TGTGCCTGGAGTGTACCACGGACTAGCGGGGGACAAGAGACCCAGTACTTC.

Only a few counts were recorded for this clone. V usage is TRBV6-1 and J usage is TRBJ2-5; 12 bases line up with TRBD1. Per germline, CDR1 MNHNS and CDR2 SASEGT. The trim removed 8 bases at V and 3 bases at J, leaving 7 bases unmatched. The CDR3 totals 15 residues. CDR3 in DNA: TGTGCCAGCCCCCGGGACAGGGGGCTGGAAGAGACCCAGTACTTC. It codes for CASPRDRGLEETQYF.

The chain carries TRBV5-4 and TRBJ2-5; TRBD1 matches at 7 bases. Losses at the gene ends were 4 bases for V and 3 bases for J; bases not matched to a gene: 12. The length of the CDR3 is 16 residues. Germline CDR1 is SGHNT and CDR2 is YYREEE (reference sequence). The CDR3 sequence is CASSTVGQAGKETQYF. CDR3 DNA: TGTGCCAGCAGCACTGTAGGACAGGCCGGAAAAGAGACCCAGTACTTC. The whole variable domain, remainder taken from reference TRBV5-4 and TRBJ2-5, is ETGVTQSPTHLIKTRGQQVTLRCSSQSGHNTVSWYQQALGQGPQFIFQYYREEENGRGNFPPRFSGLQFPNYSSELNVNALELDDSALYLCASSTVGQAGKETQYFGPGTRLLVL.

The CDR3 loop is CAWTGGNTIYF. CDR3 DNA sequence: TGTGCCTGGACAGGGGGAAACACCATATATTTT. The chain has TRBV30 and TRBJ1-3; D might be TRBD1 (5 bases). This CDR3 has 11 amino acids. With 4 bases removed from V and 4 bases from J, the gap between germline ends came to 5 bases. The germline V gene has CDR1 GTSNPN and CDR2 SVGIG (reference sequence). Full variable domain (remainder filled in from reference TRBV30 and TRBJ1-3): SQTIHQWPATLVQPVGSPLSLECTVEGTSNPNLYWYRQAAGRGLQLLFYSVGIGQISSEVPQNLSASRPQDRQFILSSKKLLLSDSGFYLCAWTGGNTIYFGEGSWLTVV.

The sample holds a few counts of this clone. The sample has other DNA sequences that encode this CDR3 too. The chain carries TRBV20-1 and TRBJ1-2; D not certain. The V gene's germline CDR1 is DFQATT and CDR2 SNEGSKA (reference sequence). Trimming cost V 5 bases and J 8 bases, with 9 bases left between them. The CDR3 sequence is 10 residues long. The CDR3 bases are TGCAGTGCTGAAGTAGAGGGCTACACCTTC. This sequence encodes CSAEVEGYTF.

Only a few counts were recorded for this clone. The chain employs TRBV11-2 and TRBJ1-4; a weak D match, TRBD1 (6 bases). This CDR3 contains 15 residues. With 1 base removed from V and 5 bases from J, the gap between germline ends came to 11 bases. Germline V CDR1 and CDR2: SGHAT, FQNNGV. DNA of the CDR3: TGTGCCAGCAGCTTAGTTGGGACACGGAATGAAAAACTGTTTTTT. This translates into CASSLVGTRNEKLFF.